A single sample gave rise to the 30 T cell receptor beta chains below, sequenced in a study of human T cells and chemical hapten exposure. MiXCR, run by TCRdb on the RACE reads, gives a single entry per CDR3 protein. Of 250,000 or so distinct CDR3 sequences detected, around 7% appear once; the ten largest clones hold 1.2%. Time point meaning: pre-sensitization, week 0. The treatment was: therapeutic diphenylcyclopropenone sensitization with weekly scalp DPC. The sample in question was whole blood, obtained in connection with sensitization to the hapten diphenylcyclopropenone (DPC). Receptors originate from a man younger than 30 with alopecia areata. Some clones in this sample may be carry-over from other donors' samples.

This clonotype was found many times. The CDR3: CSAQRDPKDIQYF. The CDR3 DNA is TGCAGTGCCCAGAGGGACCCTAAAGACATTCAGTACTTC. The chain couples TRBV20-1 to TRBJ2-4; the D call may be TRBD1 or TRBD2 (5 bases each). Germline V gives CDR1 DFQATT, CDR2 SNEGSKA (reference sequence). V was cut by 6 bases and J by 8 bases, with 17 bases left in between. The CDR3 sequence is 13 residues long.

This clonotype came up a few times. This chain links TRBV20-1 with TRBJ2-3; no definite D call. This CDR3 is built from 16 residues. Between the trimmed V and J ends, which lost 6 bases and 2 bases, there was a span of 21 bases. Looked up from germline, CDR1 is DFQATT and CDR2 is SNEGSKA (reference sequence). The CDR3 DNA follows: TGCAGTGCCGCTTCCTTGAGAGCAGAGTTCACAGATACGCAGTATTTT. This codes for CSAASLRAEFTDTQYF.

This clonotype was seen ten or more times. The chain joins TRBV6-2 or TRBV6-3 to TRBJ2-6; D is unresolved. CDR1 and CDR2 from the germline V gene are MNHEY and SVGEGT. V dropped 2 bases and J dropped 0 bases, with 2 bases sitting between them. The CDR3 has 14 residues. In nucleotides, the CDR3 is TGTGCCAGCAGTTACAACTCTGGGGCCAACGTCCTGACTTTC. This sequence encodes CASSYNSGANVLTF.

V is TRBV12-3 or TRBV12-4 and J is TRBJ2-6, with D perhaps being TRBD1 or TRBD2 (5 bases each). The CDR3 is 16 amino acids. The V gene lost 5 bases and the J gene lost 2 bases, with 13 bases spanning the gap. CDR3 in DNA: TGTGCCAGCAGTGCCGGGGCCAGAACTGGGGCCAACGTCCTGACTTTC. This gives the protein CASSAGARTGANVLTF.

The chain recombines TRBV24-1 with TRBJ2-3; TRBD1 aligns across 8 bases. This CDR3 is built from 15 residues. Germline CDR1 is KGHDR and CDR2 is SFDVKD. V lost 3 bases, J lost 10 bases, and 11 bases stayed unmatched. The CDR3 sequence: CATSDPGQEGNSQYF. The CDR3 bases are TGTGCCACCAGTGATCCGGGACAGGAGGGCAATTCGCAGTATTTT.

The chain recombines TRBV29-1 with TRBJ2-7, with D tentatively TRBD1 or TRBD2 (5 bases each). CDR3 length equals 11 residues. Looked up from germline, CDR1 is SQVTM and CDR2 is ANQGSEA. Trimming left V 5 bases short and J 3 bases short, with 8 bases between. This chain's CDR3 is CSVRDGYEQYV. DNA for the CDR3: TGCAGCGTTAGGGACGGCTACGAGCAGTACGTC.

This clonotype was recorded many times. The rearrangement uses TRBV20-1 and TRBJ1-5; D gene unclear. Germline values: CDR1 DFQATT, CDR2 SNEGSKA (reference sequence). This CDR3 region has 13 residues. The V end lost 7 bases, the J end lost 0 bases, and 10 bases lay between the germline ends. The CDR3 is CSGGVASNQPQHF. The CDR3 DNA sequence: TGCAGTGGAGGAGTCGCTAGCAATCAGCCCCAGCATTTT.

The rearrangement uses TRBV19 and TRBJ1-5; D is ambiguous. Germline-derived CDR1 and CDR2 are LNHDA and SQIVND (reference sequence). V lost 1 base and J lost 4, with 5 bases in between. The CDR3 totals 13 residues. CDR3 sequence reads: CASSIGGNQPQHF. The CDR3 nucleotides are TGTGCCAGTAGTATAGGAGGGAATCAGCCCCAGCATTTT.

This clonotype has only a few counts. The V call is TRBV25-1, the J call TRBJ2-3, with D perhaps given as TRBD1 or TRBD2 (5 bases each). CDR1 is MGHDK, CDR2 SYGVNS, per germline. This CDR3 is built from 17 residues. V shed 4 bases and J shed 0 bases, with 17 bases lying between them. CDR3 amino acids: CASSGYRDGASTDTQYF. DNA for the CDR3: TGTGCCAGCAGTGGATACCGGGACGGAGCTAGCACAGATACGCAGTATTTT.

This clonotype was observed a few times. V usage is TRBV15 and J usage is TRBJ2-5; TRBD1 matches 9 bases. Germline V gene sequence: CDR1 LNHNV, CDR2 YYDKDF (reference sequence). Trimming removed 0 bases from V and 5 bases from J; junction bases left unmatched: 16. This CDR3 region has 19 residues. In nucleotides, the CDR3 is TGTGCCACCAGCAGAGATTCCCTGGGAAACAGGGGGCGCCGGGAGACCCAGTACTTC. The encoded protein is CATSRDSLGNRGRRETQYF.

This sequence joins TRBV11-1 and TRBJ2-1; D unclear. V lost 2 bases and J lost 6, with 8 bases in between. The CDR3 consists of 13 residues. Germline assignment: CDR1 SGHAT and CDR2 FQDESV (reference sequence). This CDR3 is CASSLSGFNEQFF. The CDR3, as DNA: TGTGCCAGCAGCTTATCAGGATTCAATGAGCAGTTCTTC.

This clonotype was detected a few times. CDR3 nucleotide sequence: TGTGCCAGCAGCCCGTACGCCACAGGGATGAGTGGAAACACCATATATTTT. Protein sequence: CASSPYATGMSGNTIYF. This rearrangement joins TRBV6-6 to TRBJ1-3; D perhaps matches TRBD1 (6 bases). The CDR3 consists of 17 residues. Germline-derived CDR1 and CDR2 are MNHNY and SVGAGI (reference sequence). Trimming stripped 6 bases from V and 3 bases from J, with 21 bases between.

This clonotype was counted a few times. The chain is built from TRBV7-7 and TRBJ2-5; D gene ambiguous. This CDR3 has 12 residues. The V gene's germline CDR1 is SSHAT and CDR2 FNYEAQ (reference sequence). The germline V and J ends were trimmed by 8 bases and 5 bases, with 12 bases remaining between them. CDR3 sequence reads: CASVSSSETQYF. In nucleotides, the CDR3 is TGTGCCAGCGTATCTAGTTCGGAGACCCAGTACTTC.

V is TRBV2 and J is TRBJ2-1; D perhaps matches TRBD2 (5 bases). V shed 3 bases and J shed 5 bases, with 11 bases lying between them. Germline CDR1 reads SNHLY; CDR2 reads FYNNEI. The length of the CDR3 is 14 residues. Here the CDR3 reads CASSEAPRDNEQFF. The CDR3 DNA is TGTGCCAGCAGTGAGGCGCCGAGGGACAATGAGCAGTTCTTC.

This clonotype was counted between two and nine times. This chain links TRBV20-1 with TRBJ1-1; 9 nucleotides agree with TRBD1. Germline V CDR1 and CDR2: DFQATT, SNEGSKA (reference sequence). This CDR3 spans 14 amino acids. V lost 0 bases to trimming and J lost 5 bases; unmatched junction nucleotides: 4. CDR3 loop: CSARETGGLTEAFF. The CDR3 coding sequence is TGCAGTGCTAGAGAAACAGGGGGCTTAACTGAAGCTTTCTTT.

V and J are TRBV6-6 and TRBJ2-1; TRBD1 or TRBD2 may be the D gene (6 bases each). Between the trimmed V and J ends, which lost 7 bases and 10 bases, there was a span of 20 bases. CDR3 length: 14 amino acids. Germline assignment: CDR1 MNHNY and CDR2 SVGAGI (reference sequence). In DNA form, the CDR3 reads TGTGCCAGCAAGCGTAGACTAGAAGACAGGGAGCAGTTCTTC. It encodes CASKRRLEDREQFF.

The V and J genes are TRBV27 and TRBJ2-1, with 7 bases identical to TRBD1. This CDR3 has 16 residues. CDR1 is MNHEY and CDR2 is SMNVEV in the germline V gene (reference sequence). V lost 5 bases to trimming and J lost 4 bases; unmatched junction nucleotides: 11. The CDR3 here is CASSPLLGTVYNEQFF. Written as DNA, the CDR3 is TGTGCCAGCAGTCCCCTTTTAGGGACAGTTTACAATGAGCAGTTCTTC.

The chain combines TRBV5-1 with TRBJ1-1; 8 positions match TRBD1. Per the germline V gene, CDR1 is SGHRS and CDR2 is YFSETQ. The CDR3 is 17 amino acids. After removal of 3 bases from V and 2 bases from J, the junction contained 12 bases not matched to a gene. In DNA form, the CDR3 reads TGCGCCAGCAGCTCCGGACAGGGTCTTATTAGTAACACTGAAGCTTTCTTT. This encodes CASSSGQGLISNTEAFF.

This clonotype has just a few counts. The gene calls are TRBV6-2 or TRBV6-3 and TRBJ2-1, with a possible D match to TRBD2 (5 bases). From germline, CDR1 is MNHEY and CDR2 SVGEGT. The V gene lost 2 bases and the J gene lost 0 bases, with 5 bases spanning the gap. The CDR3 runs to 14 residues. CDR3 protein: CASSYGSSYNEQFF. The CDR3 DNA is TGTGCCAGCAGTTACGGGAGCTCCTACAATGAGCAGTTCTTC.

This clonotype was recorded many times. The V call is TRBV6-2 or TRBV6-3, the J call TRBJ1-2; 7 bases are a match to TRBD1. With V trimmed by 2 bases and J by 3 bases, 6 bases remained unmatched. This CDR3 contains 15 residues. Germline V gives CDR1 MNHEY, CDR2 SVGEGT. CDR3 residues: CASSYVSDRDYGYTF. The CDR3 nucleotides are TGTGCCAGCAGTTACGTTTCCGACAGGGACTATGGCTACACCTTC.

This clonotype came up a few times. Here the CDR3 DNA reads TGTGCCAGCAGTTCGGATCACTCTGGAAACACCATATATTTT. This sequence encodes CASSSDHSGNTIYF. This chain joins TRBV6-5 and TRBJ1-3; D call uncertain. In germline, CDR1 is MNHEY, CDR2 SVGAGI. This CDR3 has 14 amino acids. Deletions cut 4 bases from V and 0 bases from J, with 7 bases between.

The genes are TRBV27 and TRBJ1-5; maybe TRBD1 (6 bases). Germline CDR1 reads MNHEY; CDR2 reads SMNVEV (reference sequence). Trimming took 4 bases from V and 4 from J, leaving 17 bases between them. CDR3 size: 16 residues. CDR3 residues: CASSSNGQLRNQPQHF. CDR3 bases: TGTGCCAGCAGTTCCAATGGACAGTTAAGAAATCAGCCCCAGCATTTT.

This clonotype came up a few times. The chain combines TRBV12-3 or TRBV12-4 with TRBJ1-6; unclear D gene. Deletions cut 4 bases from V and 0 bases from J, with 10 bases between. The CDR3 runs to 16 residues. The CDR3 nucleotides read TGTGCCAGCAGTTCCACTTTCCACTCCTATAATTCACCCCTCCACTTT. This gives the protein CASSSTFHSYNSPLHF.

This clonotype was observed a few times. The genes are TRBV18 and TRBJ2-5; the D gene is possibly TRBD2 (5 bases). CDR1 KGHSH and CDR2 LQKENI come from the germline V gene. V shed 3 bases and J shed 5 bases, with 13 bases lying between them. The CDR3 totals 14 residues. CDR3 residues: CASSPTRRRETQYF. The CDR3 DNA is TGTGCCAGCTCACCTACCCGGAGGAGGGAGACCCAGTACTTC.

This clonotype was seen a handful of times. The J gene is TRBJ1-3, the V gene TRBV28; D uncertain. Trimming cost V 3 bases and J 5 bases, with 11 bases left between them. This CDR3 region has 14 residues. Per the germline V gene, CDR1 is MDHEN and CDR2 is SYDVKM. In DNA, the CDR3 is TGTGCCAGCAGTTTCCATGGTACCAGAAACACCATATATTTT. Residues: CASSFHGTRNTIYF.

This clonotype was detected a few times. The CDR3 region is CASSLKSRGEETQYF. In nucleotides, the CDR3 is TGTGCCAGCAGCTTAAAGTCTAGGGGCGAAGAGACCCAGTACTTC. The genes are TRBV7-2 and TRBJ2-5; D possibly corresponds to TRBD1 (5 bases). With 2 bases removed from V and 3 bases from J, the gap between germline ends came to 13 bases. This CDR3 spans 15 amino acids. The germline gives CDR1 SGHTA, CDR2 FQGNSA.

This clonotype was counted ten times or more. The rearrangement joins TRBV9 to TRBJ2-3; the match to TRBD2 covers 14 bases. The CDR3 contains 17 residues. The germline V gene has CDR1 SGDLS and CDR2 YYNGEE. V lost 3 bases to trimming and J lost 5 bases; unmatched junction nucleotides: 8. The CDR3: CASSAQVGLAGEDTQYF. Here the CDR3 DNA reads TGTGCCAGCAGCGCCCAGGTGGGACTAGCGGGGGAAGATACGCAGTATTTT.

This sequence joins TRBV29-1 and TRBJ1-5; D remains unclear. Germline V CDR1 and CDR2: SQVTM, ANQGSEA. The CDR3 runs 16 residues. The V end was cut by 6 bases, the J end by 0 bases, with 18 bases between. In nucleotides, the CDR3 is TGCAGCGTGGGTCTTAGACAATCCCATAGCAATCAGCCCCAGCATTTT. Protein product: CSVGLRQSHSNQPQHF.

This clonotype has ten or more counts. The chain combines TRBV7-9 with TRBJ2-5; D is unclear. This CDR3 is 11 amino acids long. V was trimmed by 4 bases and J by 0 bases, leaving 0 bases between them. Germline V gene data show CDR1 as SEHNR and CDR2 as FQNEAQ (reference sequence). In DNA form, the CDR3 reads TGTGCCAGCAGCTACCAAGAGACCCAGTACTTC. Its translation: CASSYQETQYF. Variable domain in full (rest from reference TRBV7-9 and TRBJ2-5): DTGVSQNPRHKITKRGQNVTFRCDPISEHNRLYWYRQTLGQGPEFLTYFQNEAQLEKSRLLSDRFSAERPKGSFSTLEIQRTEQGDSAMYLCASSYQETQYFGPGTRLLVL.

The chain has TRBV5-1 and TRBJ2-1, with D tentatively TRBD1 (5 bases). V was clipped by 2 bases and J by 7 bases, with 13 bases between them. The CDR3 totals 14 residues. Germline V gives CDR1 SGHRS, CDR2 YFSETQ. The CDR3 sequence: CASSLRGSSNEQFF. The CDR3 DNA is TGCGCCAGCAGCTTAAGGGGAAGTAGTAATGAGCAGTTCTTC.